This T cell receptor beta chain was documented in a study of graft-versus-host responses after intestinal transplantation. About the research overall: Induction with anti-thymocyte globulin, then tacrolimus and steroids for roughly 3 years, was given to all recipients.

Note on this clone: What it binds is unknown.

Data came from immunoSEQ multiplex PCR; TCRdb stores just in-frame clones and leaves some out. The table lists 95,000 or so clones, around nine tenths of them singletons, with more than 15% in the top ten. V was clipped by 0 bases and J by 8 bases, with 7 bases between them. Per the germline V gene, CDR1 is DFQATT and CDR2 is SNEGSKA (reference sequence). The CDR3 extends over 11 amino acids. Findings and limits, study-wide: After transplant, early declines in HvG clones were associated with peak levels of circulating GvH clones.

The material sequenced was PBMCs, taken around 450 days after intestinal transplant. The V and J genes are TRBV20-1 and TRBJ1-1; D ambiguous. This clonotype was sampled from a human patient who received an intestinal transplant, so some T cells may come from the graft donor. In nucleotides, the CDR3 is TGCAGTGCTAGAGATCGAGTGGAAGCTTTCTTT. This translates into CSARDRVEAFF.